This T cell receptor beta chain was captured by sequencing in a study of T cell changes during pregnancy in multiple sclerosis (dated by TCRdb to about 2019). Broadly, across the study: In women with multiple sclerosis, the researchers looked at how the T cell repertoire shifted as pregnancy progressed.

The library was built by means of the immunoSEQ multiplex PCR assay. TCRdb limited this immuneACCESS table to in-frame rearrangements with V and J called. A share of clones is missing; checked studies link under half to unresolved V genes, and the rest is unexplained. The sample table records about 41,000 clones; 85% to 95% of these occur just once. The ten top clones hold about 7% of the sample. As concerns this clone: Its antigen remains undetermined. Per-nucleotide qualities are absent, and no much larger clonotype sits a single base away.

This receptor was taken from a female donor with multiple sclerosis, enrolled in a pregnancy study. The source material was CD8+ T cells from peripheral blood mononuclear cells, sampled in the third trimester of pregnancy.

The CDR3 is CASSLTLETQYF. At the DNA level, the sequence is TGTGCCAGCAGCCTAACGCTAGAGACCCAGTACTTC. The rearranged segments are TRBV13 and TRBJ2-5, with no D gene named confidently. CDR1 and CDR2 were assigned from the germline V gene (reference sequence) as PRHDT and FYEKMQ. V drops 5 bases and J drops 4 bases, leaving 8 bases in between. The CDR3 runs 12 residues from the cysteine to the phenylalanine. The retained sequence is limited to the CDR3, 36 bases, with the frame set at the first base.